This T cell receptor (beta chain) was profiled in a study of T cells after yellow fever vaccination. This clonotype appeared a few times. CDR3 length: 14 amino acids. V lost 5 bases to trimming and J lost 2 bases; unmatched junction nucleotides: 4. The germline V gene encodes CDR1 SGHVS and CDR2 FQNEAQ. General observations from the study: One caveat is that FACS-sorted repertoires could contain abundant clonotypes contaminating from the bulk population. Most clones from primary vaccination were detected again post-booster (around 95% CD4, about 88% CD8).

UMIs and a universal primer site were added when TCR cDNA was made by 5'RACE template switching. Using its own MiXCR run on the 5' RACE reads, TCRdb lists one record per CDR3 protein. The sample consists of about 85,000 distinct CDR3 sequences, 13% of them appearing once. Material: CD8+ T cells not binding an NS4B(214-222) dextramer, sorted from PBMCs, obtained approximately 22 days after the first yellow fever vaccination. This TCR came from a man between 18 and 35 years old who received the YFV17D yellow fever vaccine. This chain links TRBV7-8 with TRBJ2-5; 8 positions match TRBD2. The DNA of the CDR3 is TGTGCCAGCAGCCGCAAGCGGGGGCAAGAGACCCAGTACTTC. It translates to CASSRKRGQETQYF.